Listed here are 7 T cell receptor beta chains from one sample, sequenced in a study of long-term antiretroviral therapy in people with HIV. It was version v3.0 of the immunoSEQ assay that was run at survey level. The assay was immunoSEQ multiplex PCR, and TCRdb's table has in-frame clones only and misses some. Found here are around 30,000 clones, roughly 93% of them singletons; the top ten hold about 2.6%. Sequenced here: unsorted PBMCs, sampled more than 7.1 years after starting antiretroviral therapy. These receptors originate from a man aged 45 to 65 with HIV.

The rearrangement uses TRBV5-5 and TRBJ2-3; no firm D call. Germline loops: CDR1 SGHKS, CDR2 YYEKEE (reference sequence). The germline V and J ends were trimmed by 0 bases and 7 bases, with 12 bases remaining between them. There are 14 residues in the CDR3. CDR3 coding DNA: TGTGCCAGCAGCTTGGCGGATCCGGGTTATACGCAGTATTTT. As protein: CASSLADPGYTQYF.

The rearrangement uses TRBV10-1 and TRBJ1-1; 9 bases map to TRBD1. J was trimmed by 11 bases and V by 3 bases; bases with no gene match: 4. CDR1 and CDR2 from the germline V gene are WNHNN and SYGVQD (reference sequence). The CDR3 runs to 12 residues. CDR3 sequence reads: CASSDGDREAFF. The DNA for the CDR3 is TGCGCCAGCAGTGACGGGGACAGGGAGGCTTTCTTT.

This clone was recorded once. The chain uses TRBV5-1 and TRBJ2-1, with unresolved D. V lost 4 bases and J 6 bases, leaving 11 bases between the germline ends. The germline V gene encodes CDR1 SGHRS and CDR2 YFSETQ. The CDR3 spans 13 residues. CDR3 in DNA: TGCGCCAGCAGCCAAAACACCGTCAATGAGCAGTTCTTC. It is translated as CASSQNTVNEQFF.

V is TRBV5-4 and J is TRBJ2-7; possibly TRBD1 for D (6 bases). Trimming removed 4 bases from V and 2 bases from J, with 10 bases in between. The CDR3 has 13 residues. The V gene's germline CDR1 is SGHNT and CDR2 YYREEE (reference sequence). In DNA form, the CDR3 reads TGTGCCAGCAGCGGGGACAAAACCTACGAGCAGTACTTC. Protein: CASSGDKTYEQYF.

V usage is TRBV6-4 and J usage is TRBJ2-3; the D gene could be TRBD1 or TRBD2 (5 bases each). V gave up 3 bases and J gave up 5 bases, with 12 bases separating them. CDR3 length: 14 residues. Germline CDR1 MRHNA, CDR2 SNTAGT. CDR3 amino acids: CASSEGVTGDTQYF. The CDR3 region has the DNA TGTGCCAGCAGTGAGGGGGTTACGGGAGATACGCAGTATTTT.

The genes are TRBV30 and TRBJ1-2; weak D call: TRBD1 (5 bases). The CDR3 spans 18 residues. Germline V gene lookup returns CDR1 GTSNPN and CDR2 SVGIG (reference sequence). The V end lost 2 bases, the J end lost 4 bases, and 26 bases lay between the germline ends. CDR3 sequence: CAWSPPGPQGYAGYGYTF. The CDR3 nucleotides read TGTGCCTGGAGTCCTCCGGGACCCCAAGGGTATGCAGGCTATGGCTACACCTTC.

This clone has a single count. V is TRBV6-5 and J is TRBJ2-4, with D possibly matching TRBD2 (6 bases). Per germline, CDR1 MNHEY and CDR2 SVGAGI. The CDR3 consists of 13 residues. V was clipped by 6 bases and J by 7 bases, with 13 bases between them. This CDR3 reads CASSTMGGNIQYF. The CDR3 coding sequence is TGTGCCAGCAGCACAATGGGGGGTAACATTCAGTACTTC.